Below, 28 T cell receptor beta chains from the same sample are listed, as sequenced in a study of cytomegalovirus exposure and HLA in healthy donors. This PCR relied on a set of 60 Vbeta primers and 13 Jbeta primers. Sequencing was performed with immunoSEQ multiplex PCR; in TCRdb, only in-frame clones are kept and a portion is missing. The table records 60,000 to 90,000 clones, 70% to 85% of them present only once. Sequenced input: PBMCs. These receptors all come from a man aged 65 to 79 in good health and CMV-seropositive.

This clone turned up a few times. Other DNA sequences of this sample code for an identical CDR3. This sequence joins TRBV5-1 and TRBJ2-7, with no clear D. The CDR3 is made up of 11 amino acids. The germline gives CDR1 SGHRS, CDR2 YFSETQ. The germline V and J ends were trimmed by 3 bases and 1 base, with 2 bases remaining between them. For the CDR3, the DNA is TGCGCCAGCAGCTCGTCCTACGAGCAGTACTTC. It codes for CASSSSYEQYF. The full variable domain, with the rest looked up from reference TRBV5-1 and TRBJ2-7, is KAGVTQTPRYLIKTRGQQVTLSCSPISGHRSVSWYQQTPGQGLQFLFEYFSETQRNKGNFPGRFSGRQFSNSRSEMNVSTLELGDSALYLCASSSSYEQYFGPGTRLTVT.

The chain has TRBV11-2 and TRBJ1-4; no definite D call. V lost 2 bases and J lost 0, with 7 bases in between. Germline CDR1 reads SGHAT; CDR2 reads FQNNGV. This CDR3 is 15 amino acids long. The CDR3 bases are TGTGCCAGCAGCTTAAGCCCCTCAACTAATGAAAAACTGTTTTTT. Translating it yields CASSLSPSTNEKLFF.

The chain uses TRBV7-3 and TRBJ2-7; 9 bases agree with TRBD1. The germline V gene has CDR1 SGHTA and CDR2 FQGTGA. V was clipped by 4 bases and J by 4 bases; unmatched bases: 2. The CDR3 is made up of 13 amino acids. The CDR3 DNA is TGTGCCAGCAGCTCGGACAGGGGATACGAGCAGTACTTC. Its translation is CASSSDRGYEQYF.

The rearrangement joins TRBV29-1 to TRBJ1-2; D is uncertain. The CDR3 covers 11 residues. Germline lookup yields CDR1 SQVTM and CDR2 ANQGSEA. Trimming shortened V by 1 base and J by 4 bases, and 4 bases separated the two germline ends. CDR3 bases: TGCAGCGTTGAAGGAGGCTATGGCTACACCTTC. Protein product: CSVEGGYGYTF.

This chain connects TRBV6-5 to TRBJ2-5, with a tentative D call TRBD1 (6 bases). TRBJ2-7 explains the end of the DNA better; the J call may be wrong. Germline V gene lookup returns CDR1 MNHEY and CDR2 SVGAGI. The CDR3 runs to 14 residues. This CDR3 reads CASSYQGQTYEQYF. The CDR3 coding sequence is TGTGCCAGCAGTTACCAGGGGCAGACCTACGAGCAGTACTTC.

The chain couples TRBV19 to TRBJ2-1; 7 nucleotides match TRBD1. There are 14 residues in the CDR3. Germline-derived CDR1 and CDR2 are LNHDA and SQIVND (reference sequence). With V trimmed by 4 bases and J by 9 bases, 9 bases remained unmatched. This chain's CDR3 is CASSTGQVVGEQFF. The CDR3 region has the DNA TGTGCCAGTAGTACCGGACAGGTCGTAGGTGAGCAGTTCTTC. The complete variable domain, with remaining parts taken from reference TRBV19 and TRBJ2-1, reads DGGITQSPKYLFRKEGQNVTLSCEQNLNHDAMYWYRQDPGQGLRLIYYSQIVNDFQKGDIAEGYSVSREKKESFPLTVTSAQKNPTAFYLCASSTGQVVGEQFFGPGTRLTVL.

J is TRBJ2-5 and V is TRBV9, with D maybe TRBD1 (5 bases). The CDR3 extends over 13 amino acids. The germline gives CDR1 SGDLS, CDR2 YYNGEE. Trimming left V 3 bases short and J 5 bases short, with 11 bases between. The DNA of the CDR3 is TGTGCCAGCAGCGACAGGTACGCGGAGACCCAGTACTTC. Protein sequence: CASSDRYAETQYF.

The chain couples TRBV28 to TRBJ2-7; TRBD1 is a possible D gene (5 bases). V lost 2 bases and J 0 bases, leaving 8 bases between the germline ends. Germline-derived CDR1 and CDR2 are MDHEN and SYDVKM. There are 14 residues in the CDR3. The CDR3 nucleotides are TGTGCCAGCAGTTTAGGTGGGGCCTCCTACGAGCAGTACTTC. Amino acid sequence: CASSLGGASYEQYF.

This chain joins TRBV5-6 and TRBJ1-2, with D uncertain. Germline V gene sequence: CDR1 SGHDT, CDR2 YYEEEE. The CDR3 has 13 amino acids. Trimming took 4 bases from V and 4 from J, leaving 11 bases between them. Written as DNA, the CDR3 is TGTGCCAGCAGCCCCGGGATGAGCTATGGCTACACCTTC. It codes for CASSPGMSYGYTF.

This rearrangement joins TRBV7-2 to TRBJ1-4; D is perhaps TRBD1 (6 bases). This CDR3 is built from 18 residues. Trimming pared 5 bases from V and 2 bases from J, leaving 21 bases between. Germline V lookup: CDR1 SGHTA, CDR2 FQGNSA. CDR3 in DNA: TGTGCCAGCAGCCTTTCCCCCGCGGGGGGCCTCACTAATGAAAAACTGTTTTTT. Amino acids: CASSLSPAGGLTNEKLFF.

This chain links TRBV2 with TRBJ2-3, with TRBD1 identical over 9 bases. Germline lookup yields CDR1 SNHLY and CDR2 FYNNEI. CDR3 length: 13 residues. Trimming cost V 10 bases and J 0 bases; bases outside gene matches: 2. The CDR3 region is CAIGQGSTDTQYF. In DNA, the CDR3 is TGTGCCATCGGACAGGGGAGCACAGATACGCAGTATTTT. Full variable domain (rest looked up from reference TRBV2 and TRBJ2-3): EPEVTQTPSHQVTQMGQEVILRCVPISNHLYFYWYRQILGQKVEFLVSFYNNEISEKSEIFDDQFSVERPDGSNFTLKIRSTKLEDSAMYFCAIGQGSTDTQYFGPGTRLTVL.

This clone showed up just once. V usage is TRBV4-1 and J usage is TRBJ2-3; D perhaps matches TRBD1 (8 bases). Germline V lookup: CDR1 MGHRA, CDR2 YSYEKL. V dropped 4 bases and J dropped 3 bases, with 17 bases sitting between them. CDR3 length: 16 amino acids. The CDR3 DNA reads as TGCGCCAGCAGCCCAGGTGACAGGGGAGGGACAGATACGCAGTATTTT. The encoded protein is CASSPGDRGGTDTQYF.

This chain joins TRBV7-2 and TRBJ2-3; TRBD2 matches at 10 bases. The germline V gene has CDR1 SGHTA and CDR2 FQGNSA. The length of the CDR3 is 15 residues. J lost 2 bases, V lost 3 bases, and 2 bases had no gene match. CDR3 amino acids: CASSFSGGSTDTQYF. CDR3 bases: TGTGCCAGCAGCTTTAGCGGGGGGTCCACAGATACGCAGTATTTT.

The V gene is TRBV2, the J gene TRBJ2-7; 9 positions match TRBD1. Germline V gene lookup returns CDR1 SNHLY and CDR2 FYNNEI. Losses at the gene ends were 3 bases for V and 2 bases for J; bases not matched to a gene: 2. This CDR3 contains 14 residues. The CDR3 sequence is CASSENRGPYEQYF. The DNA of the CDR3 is TGTGCCAGCAGTGAGAACAGGGGGCCCTACGAGCAGTACTTC.

The CDR3, as DNA: TGTGCCAGCAGCTTAGCGGGGACACTTGAGCAGTTCTTC. Translated: CASSLAGTLEQFF. This chain uses TRBV7-9 with TRBJ2-1; TRBD1 might be the D (6 bases). Germline CDR1 is SEHNR and CDR2 is FQNEAQ (reference sequence). The ends were cut back, 0 bases at V and 9 bases at J, with 9 bases in the middle. This CDR3 comprises 13 residues. Looking up the rest from reference TRBV7-9 and TRBJ2-1 gives the full variable domain: DTGVSQNPRHKITKRGQNVTFRCDPISEHNRLYWYRQTLGQGPEFLTYFQNEAQLEKSRLLSDRFSAERPKGSFSTLEIQRTEQGDSAMYLCASSLAGTLEQFFGPGTRLTVL.

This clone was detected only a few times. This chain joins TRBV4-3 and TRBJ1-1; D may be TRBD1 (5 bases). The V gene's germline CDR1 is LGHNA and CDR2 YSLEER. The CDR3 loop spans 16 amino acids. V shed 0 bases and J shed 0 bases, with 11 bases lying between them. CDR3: CASSQDWGEVNTEAFF. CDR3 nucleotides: TGCGCCAGCAGCCAAGATTGGGGCGAGGTGAACACTGAAGCTTTCTTT.

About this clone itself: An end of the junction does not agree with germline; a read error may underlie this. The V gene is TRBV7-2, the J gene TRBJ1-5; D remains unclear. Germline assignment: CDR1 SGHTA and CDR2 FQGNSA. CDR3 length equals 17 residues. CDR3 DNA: TGTGCCGGCAGCTTAGCGCTAGGCCGATTTAGCAATCAGCCCCAGCATTTT. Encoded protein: CAGSLALGRFSNQPQHF. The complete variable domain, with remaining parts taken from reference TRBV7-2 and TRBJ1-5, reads GAGVSQSPSNKVTEKGKDVELRCDPISGHTALYWYRQSLGQGLEFLIYFQGNSAPDKSGLPSDRFSAERTGGSVSTLTIQRTQQEDSAVYLCAGSLALGRFSNQPQHFGDGTRLSIL.

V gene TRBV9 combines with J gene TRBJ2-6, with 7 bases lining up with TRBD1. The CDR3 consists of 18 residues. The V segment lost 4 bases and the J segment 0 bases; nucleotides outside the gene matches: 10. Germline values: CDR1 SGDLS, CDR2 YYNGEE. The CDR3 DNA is TGTGCCAGCAGCTCAGGGGACAGCGCCTCCTCTGGGGCCAACGTCCTGACTTTC. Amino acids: CASSSGDSASSGANVLTF.

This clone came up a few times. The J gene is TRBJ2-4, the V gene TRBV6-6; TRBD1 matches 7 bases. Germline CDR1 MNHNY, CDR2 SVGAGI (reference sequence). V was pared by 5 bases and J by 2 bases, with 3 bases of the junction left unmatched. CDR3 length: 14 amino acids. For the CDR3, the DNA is TGTGCCAGCAGTAACAGGGGATCCAAAAACATTCAGTACTTC. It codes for CASSNRGSKNIQYF.

The CDR3 is CASSLWGGTADTQYF. The CDR3 DNA reads TGTGCCAGCAGCTTGTGGGGGGGGACTGCAGATACGCAGTATTTT. The genes are TRBV5-4 and TRBJ2-3; 7 positions agree with TRBD2. The V segment lost 1 base and the J segment 4 bases; nucleotides outside the gene matches: 6. The germline gives CDR1 SGHNT, CDR2 YYREEE (reference sequence). This CDR3 comprises 15 residues.

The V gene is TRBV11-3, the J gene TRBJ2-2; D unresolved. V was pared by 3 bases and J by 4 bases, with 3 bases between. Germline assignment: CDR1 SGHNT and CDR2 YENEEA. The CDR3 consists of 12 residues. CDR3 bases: TGTGCCAGCAGCTTCTCCACCGGGGAGCTGTTTTTT. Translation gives CASSFSTGELFF.

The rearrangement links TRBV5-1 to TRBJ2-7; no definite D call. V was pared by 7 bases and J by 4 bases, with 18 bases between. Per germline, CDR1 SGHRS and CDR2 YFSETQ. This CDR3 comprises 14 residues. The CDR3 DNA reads TGCGCCAGCTCCGAGCCGCTGAGATCTTACGAGCAGTACTTC. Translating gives CASSEPLRSYEQYF.

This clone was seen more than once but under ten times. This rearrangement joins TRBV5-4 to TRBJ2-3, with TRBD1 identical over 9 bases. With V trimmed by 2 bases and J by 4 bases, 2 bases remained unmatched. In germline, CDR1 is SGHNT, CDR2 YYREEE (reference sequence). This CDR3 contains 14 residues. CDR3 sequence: CASSFRQGADTQYF. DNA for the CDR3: TGTGCCAGCAGCTTCCGACAGGGGGCAGATACGCAGTATTTT.

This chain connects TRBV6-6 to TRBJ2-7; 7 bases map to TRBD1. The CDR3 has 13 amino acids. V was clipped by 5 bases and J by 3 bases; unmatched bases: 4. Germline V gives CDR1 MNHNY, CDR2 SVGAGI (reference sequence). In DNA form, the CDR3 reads TGTGCCAGCAGTCGGGACAGCGTCTACGAGCAGTACTTC. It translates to CASSRDSVYEQYF.

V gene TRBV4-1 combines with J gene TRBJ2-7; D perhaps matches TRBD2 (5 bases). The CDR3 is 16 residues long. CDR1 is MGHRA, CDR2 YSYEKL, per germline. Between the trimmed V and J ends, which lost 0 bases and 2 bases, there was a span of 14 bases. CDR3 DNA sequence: TGCGCCAGCAGCCAAGATTTTCGGGGAGCAACCTACGAGCAGTACTTC. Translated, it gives CASSQDFRGATYEQYF.

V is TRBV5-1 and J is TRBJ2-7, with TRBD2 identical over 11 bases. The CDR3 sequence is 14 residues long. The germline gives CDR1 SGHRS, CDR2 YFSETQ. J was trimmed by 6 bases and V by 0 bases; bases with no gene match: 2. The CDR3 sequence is CASSLASGRPEQYF. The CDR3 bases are TGCGCCAGCAGCTTGGCTAGCGGGAGGCCCGAGCAGTACTTC.

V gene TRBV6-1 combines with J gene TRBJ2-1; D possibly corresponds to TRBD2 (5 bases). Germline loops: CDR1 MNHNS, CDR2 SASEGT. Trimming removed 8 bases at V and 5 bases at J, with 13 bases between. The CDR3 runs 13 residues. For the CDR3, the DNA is TGTGCCAGCGAGCGTAGCGCCAACAATGAGCAGTTCTTC. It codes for CASERSANNEQFF.

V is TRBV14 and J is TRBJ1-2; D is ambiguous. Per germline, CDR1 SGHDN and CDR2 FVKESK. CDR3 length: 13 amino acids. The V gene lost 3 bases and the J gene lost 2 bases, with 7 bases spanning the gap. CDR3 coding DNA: TGTGCCAGCAGCCAGAGACACAACTATGGCTACACCTTC. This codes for CASSQRHNYGYTF.